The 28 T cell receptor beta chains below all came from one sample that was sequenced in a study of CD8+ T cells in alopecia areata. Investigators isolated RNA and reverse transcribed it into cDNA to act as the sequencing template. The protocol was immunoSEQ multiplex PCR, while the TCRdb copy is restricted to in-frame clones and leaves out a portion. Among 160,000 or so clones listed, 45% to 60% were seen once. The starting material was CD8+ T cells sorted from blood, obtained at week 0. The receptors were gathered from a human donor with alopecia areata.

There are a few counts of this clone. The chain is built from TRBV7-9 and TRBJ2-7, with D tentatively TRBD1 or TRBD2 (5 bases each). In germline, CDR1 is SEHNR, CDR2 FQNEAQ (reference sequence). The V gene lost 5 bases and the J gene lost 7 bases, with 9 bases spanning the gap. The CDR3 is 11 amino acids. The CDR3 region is CASSNGAEQYF. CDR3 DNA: TGTGCCAGCAGCAACGGGGCTGAGCAGTACTTC.

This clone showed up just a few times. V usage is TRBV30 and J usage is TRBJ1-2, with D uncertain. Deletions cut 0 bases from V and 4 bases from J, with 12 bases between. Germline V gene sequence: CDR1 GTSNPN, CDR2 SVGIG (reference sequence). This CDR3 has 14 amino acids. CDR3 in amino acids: CAWSVMADLYGYTF. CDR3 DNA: TGTGCCTGGAGTGTAATGGCGGATCTCTATGGCTACACCTTC.

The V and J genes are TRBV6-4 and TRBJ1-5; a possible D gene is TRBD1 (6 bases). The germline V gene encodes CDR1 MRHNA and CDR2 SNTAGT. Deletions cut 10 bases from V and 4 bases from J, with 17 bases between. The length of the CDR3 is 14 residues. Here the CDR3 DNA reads TGTGCCATGGGCCCGGGACACGAGAATCAGCCCCAGCATTTT. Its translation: CAMGPGHENQPQHF.

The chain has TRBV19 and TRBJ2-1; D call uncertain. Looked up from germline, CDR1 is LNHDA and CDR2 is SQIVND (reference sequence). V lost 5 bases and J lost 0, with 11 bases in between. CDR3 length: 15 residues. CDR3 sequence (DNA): TGTGCCAGTAGTTTGAGCAGAAACTCCTACAATGAGCAGTTCTTC. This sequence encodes CASSLSRNSYNEQFF.

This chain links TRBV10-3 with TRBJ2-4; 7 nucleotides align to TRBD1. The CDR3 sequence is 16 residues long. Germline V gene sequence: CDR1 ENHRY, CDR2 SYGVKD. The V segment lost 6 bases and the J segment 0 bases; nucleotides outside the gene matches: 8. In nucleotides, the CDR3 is TGTGCCATCAGCCCGGACAGGCAGTTAGCCAAAAACATTCAGTACTTC. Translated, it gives CAISPDRQLAKNIQYF.

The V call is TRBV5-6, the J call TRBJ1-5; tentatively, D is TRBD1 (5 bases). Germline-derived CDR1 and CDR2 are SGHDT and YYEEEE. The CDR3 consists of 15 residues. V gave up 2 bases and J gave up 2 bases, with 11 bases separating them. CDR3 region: CASSLGVRGNQPQHF. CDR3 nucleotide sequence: TGTGCCAGCAGCTTAGGGGTGAGGGGCAATCAGCCCCAGCATTTT.

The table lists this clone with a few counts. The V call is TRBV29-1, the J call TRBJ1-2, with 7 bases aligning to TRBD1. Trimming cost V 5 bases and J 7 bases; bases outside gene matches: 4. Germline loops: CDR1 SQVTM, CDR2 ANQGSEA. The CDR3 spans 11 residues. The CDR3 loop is CSVPDRAGYTF. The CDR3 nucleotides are TGCAGCGTTCCAGACAGGGCTGGCTACACCTTC.

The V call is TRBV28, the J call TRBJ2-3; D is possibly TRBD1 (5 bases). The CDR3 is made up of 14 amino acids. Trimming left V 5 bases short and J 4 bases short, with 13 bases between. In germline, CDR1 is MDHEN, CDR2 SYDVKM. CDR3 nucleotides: TGTGCCAGCAGTCCTTTACAGGTAGCAGATACGCAGTATTTT. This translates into CASSPLQVADTQYF.

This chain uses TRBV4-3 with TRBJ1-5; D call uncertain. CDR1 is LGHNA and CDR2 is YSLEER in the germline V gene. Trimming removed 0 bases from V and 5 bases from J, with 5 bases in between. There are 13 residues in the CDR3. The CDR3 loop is CASSQDLYQPQHF. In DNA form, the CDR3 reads TGCGCCAGCAGCCAAGACCTGTATCAGCCCCAGCATTTT.

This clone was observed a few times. CDR3: CSVEQGNYEQYF. CDR3 nucleotide sequence: TGCAGCGTTGAGCAGGGGAACTACGAGCAGTACTTC. The chain recombines TRBV29-1 with TRBJ2-7; a weak D match, TRBD1 (6 bases). Germline CDR1 SQVTM, CDR2 ANQGSEA. V gave up 3 bases and J gave up 3 bases, with 9 bases separating them. This CDR3 contains 12 residues.

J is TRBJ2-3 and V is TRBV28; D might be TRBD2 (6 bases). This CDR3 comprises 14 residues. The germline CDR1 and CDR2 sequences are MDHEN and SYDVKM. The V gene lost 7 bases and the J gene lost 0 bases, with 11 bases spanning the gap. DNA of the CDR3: TGTGCCAGCACCGGCGGGGCGAGCACAGATACGCAGTATTTT. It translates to CASTGGASTDTQYF.

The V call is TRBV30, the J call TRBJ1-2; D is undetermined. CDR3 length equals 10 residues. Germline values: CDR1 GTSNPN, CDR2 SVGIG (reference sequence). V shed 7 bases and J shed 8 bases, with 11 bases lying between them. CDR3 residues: CAFHDLGYTF. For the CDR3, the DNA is TGTGCCTTCCACGATCTCGGCTACACCTTC.

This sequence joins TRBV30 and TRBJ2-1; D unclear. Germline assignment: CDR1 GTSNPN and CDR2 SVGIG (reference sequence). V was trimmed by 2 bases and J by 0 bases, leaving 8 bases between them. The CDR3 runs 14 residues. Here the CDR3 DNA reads TGTGCCTGGAGTCTCCAGAGCTCCTACAATGAGCAGTTCTTC. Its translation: CAWSLQSSYNEQFF. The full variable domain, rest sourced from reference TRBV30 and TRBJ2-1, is SQTIHQWPATLVQPVGSPLSLECTVEGTSNPNLYWYRQAAGRGLQLLFYSVGIGQISSEVPQNLSASRPQDRQFILSSKKLLLSDSGFYLCAWSLQSSYNEQFFGPGTRLTVL.

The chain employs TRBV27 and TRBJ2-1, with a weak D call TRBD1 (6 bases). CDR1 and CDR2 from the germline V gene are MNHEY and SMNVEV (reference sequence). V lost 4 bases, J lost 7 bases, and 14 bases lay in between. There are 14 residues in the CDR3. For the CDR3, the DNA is TGTGCCAGCAGTTCTTCCGGGACACAGAATGAGCAGTTCTTC. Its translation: CASSSSGTQNEQFF.

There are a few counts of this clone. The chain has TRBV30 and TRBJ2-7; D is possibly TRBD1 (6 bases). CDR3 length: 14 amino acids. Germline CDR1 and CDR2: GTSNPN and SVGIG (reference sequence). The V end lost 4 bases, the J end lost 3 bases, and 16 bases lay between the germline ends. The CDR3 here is CAWTKDRDYYEQYF. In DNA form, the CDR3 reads TGTGCCTGGACGAAGGACAGAGATTACTACGAGCAGTACTTC.

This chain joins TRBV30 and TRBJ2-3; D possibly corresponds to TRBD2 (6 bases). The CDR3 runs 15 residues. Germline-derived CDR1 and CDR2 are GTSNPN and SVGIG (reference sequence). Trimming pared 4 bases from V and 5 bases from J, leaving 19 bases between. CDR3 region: CAWTWGEYSGDTQYF. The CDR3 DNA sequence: TGTGCCTGGACCTGGGGGGAATACTCAGGAGATACGCAGTATTTT.

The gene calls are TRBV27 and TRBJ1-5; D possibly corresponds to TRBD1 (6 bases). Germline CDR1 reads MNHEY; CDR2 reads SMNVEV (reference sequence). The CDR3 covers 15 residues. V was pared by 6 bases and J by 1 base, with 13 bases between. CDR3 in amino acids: CASRPNTGSNQPQHF. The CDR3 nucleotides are TGTGCCAGCAGACCTAATACAGGGAGCAATCAGCCCCAGCATTTT.

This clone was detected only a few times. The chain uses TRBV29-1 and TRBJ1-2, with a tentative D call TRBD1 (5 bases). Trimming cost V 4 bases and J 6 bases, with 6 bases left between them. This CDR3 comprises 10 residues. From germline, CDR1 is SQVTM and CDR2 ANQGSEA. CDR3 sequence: CSVVGDGYTF. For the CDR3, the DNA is TGCAGCGTTGTAGGGGATGGCTACACCTTC.

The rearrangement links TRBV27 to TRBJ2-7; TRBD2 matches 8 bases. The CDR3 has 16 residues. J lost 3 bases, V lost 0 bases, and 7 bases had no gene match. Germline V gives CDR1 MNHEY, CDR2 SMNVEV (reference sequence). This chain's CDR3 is CASSLSLTSANYEQYF. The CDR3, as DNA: TGTGCCAGCAGTTTATCCCTGACTAGCGCGAACTACGAGCAGTACTTC.

The DNA of the CDR3 is TGTGCCAGCAGGCCGGTGATTGGAGCATACAATGAGCAGTTCTTC. This translates into CASRPVIGAYNEQFF. V usage is TRBV25-1 and J usage is TRBJ2-1; D not certain. This CDR3 has 15 amino acids. V was pared by 6 bases and J by 4 bases, with 16 bases between. From germline, CDR1 is MGHDK and CDR2 SYGVNS.

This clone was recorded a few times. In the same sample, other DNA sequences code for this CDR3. The CDR3, as DNA: TGTGCCAGCAGCCCAACAGGGGACACTGAAGCTTTCTTT. It yields the protein CASSPTGDTEAFF. This chain joins TRBV5-6 and TRBJ1-1; 7 bases fit TRBD1. The germline V gene encodes CDR1 SGHDT and CDR2 YYEEEE. V was pared by 4 bases and J by 3 bases, with 3 bases of the junction left unmatched. CDR3 length: 13 residues.

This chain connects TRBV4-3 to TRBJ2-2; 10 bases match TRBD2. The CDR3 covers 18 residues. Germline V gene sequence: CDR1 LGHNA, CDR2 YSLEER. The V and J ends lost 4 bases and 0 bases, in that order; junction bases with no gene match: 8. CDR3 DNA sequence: TGCGCCAGCAGCCCAGACCCTAGCGGGGGCGCGAACACCGGGGAGCTGTTTTTT. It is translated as CASSPDPSGGANTGELFF.

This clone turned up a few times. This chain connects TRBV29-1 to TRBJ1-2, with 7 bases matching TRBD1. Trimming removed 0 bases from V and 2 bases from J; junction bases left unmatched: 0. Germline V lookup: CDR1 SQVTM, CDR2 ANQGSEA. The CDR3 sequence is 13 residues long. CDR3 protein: CSVEEQGNYGYTF. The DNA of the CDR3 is TGCAGCGTTGAAGAACAGGGGAACTATGGCTACACCTTC.

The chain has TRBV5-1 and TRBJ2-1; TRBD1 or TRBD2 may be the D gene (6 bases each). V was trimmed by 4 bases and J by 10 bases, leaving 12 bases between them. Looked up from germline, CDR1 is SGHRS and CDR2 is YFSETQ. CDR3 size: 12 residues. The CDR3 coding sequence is TGCGCCAGCAGCCCCGGGGGCCTCGAGCAGTTCTTC. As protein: CASSPGGLEQFF.

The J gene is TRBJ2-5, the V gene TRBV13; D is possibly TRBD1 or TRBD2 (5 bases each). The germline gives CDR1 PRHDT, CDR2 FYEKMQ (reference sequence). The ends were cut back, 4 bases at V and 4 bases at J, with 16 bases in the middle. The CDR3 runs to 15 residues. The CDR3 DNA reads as TGTGCCAGCAGCTCCACCCGGGGCACCTTAGAGACCCAGTACTTC. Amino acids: CASSSTRGTLETQYF.

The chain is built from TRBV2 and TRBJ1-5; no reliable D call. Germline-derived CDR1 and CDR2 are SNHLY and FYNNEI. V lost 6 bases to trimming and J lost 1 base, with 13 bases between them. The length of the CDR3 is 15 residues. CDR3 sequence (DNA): TGTGCCAGCAGGCGGGGTCGCGGGAGCAATCAGCCCCAGCATTTT. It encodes CASRRGRGSNQPQHF.

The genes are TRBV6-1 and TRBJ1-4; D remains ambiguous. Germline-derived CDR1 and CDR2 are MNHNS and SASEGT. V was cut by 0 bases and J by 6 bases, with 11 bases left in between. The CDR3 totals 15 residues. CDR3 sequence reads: CASSEAGTVDEKLFF. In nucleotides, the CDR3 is TGTGCCAGCAGTGAAGCTGGTACAGTGGATGAAAAACTGTTTTTT.

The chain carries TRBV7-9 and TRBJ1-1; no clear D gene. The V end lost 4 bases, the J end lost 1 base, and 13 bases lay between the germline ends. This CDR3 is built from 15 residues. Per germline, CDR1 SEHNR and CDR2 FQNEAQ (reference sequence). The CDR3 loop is CASSSPGAGNTEAFF. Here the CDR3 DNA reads TGTGCCAGCAGCTCCCCTGGCGCAGGGAACACTGAAGCTTTCTTT.